The next 9 T cell receptor beta chains were all read from a single sample in a study of CD8+ T cells in alopecia areata. As the sequencing template, cDNA was produced by extracting RNA and reverse transcribing it. Profiling relied on immunoSEQ multiplex PCR, and the TCRdb table lists in-frame clones only, not all of them. This sample yields roughly 130,000 clones, of which roughly three fifths are seen a single time; 4.5% belongs to the top ten. This material consisted of CD4+ T cells sorted from blood, taken at week 0. These receptor sequences come from a human donor with alopecia areata.

This clone was counted a few times. CDR3: CASSLGGRAAYNEQFF. The CDR3 coding sequence is TGTGCCAGCAGTTTAGGCGGGAGGGCCGCTTACAATGAGCAGTTCTTC. The J gene is TRBJ2-1, the V gene TRBV27, with TRBD2 matching 9 bases. The germline V gene has CDR1 MNHEY and CDR2 SMNVEV (reference sequence). V was pared by 2 bases and J by 4 bases, with 6 bases of the junction left unmatched. The length of the CDR3 is 16 residues.

The CDR3 protein is CASSGQWATNEKLFF. The CDR3 nucleotides are TGTGCCAGCAGCGGTCAGTGGGCAACTAATGAAAAACTGTTTTTT. The chain recombines TRBV7-2 with TRBJ1-4, with D uncertain. The germline V gene has CDR1 SGHTA and CDR2 FQGNSA. This CDR3 region has 15 residues. V gave up 5 bases and J gave up 0 bases, with 10 bases separating them.

This clone appeared a few times. This rearrangement joins TRBV10-3 to TRBJ2-3; tentative D call: TRBD2 (5 bases). V gave up 6 bases and J gave up 3 bases, with 13 bases separating them. Germline-derived CDR1 and CDR2 are ENHRY and SYGVKD. CDR3 length: 14 amino acids. Here the CDR3 reads CAISRGSVTDTQYF. The CDR3 nucleotides read TGTGCCATCAGCCGAGGGTCGGTTACAGATACGCAGTATTTT.

The chain combines TRBV5-4 with TRBJ2-7; TRBD1 agrees at 11 bases. V trimming: 4 bases; J trimming: 0 bases; junction bases outside the gene matches: 6. This CDR3 comprises 16 residues. Germline CDR1 reads SGHNT; CDR2 reads YYREEE (reference sequence). Here the CDR3 DNA reads TGTGCCAGCAGCAAGGGACAGGGGGAGATCTCCTACGAGCAGTACTTC. It encodes CASSKGQGEISYEQYF.

The rearrangement joins TRBV30 to TRBJ2-7; perhaps TRBD1 as D (6 bases). The V and J ends lost 7 bases and 0 bases respectively, with 16 bases between them. Germline CDR1 is GTSNPN and CDR2 is SVGIG (reference sequence). CDR3 length: 14 residues. Here the CDR3 DNA reads TGTGCCTTGGTGGACAGAAAGAGCTCCTACGAGCAGTACTTC. Its protein product is CALVDRKSSYEQYF.

This clone was counted a few times. V and J are TRBV6-5 and TRBJ1-5, with TRBD1 matching over 7 bases. V shed 5 bases, J shed 6 bases, and the junction held 10 bases outside the gene matches. Germline CDR1 MNHEY, CDR2 SVGAGI. The CDR3 is 15 residues long. The CDR3 DNA is TGTGCCAGCAGTCTAGACAGGGAAGGAAGTCAGCCCCAGCATTTT. Encoded protein: CASSLDREGSQPQHF.

This chain joins TRBV6-5 and TRBJ1-1, with 9 bases fitting TRBD1. CDR1 and CDR2 (germline): MNHEY, SVGAGI. There are 16 residues in the CDR3. J lost 2 bases, V lost 1 base, and 5 bases had no gene match. In nucleotides, the CDR3 is TGTGCCAGCAGTTACTTCATACAGGGGGCAAACACTGAAGCTTTCTTT. Amino acids: CASSYFIQGANTEAFF.

V is TRBV19 and J is TRBJ1-2; D not resolved. The germline V gene encodes CDR1 LNHDA and CDR2 SQIVND (reference sequence). Trimming cost V 3 bases and J 6 bases, with 23 bases left between them. The CDR3 totals 17 residues. The CDR3, as DNA: TGTGCCAGTAGTATTATTGCCCCAAACAAGGGCACCCATGGCTACACCTTC. It yields the protein CASSIIAPNKGTHGYTF.

V usage is TRBV9 and J usage is TRBJ2-2, with TRBD2 identical over 13 bases. The CDR3 loop spans 15 amino acids. V trimming: 4 bases; J trimming: 4 bases; junction bases outside the gene matches: 1. Looked up from germline, CDR1 is SGDLS and CDR2 is YYNGEE. CDR3 in amino acids: CASSRTSGSTGELFF. The DNA for the CDR3 is TGTGCCAGCAGCCGGACTAGCGGGAGCACCGGGGAGCTGTTTTTT.